Listed here are 17 T cell receptor beta chains from one sample, sequenced in a study of chronic HIV infection and antiretroviral therapy (dated by TCRdb to between 2014 and 2017). Libraries were made using 5' RACE. TCRdb shows the sequencer as Illumina MiSeq. TCRdb passed the public sequencing reads through fastp at Q25 and MiXCR, retaining productive beta sequences. Each entry merges the rows of one CDR3 protein and shows their most common DNA and genes. The sample table shows 39,000 or so distinct CDR3 sequences, and around 8.7% are seen once. The ten largest clonotypes hold approximately 2.6% of the sample. The sequencing sample was made of peripheral blood. These receptors were collected from an adult who had HIV and had not received antiretroviral therapy, or was an uninfected healthy control (not recorded which).

This clonotype was counted many times. This chain uses TRBV6-4 with TRBJ1-1; D perhaps matches TRBD1 (5 bases). V lost 5 bases, J lost 1 base, and 8 bases lay in between. Germline assignment: CDR1 MRHNA and CDR2 SNTAGT. The CDR3 has 13 residues. The CDR3 DNA sequence: TGTGCCAGCAGTTGGGGGGAGAACACTGAAGCTTTCTTT. Amino acids: CASSWGENTEAFF.

The rearrangement uses TRBV28 and TRBJ1-4; D may be TRBD1 (6 bases). V lost 8 bases to trimming and J lost 3 bases, with 19 bases between them. The CDR3 extends over 16 amino acids. Germline V lookup: CDR1 MDHEN, CDR2 SYDVKM. The CDR3 reads CASLRGGFEANEKLFF. As DNA, the CDR3 is TGTGCCAGCCTAAGGGGGGGATTTGAGGCTAATGAAAAACTGTTTTTT.

At least ten counts were recorded for this clonotype. The V gene is TRBV13, the J gene TRBJ1-5, with a tentative D call TRBD1 (6 bases). Germline loops: CDR1 PRHDT, CDR2 FYEKMQ (reference sequence). The CDR3 sequence is 16 residues long. V lost 5 bases and J lost 6, with 20 bases in between. CDR3 in amino acids: CASSHRTEGDGQPQHF. The CDR3, as DNA: TGTGCCAGCAGCCATCGGACCGAGGGGGATGGTCAGCCCCAGCATTTT.

This clonotype appeared many times. The chain combines TRBV12-3 or TRBV12-4 with TRBJ2-6; a possible D gene is TRBD2 (6 bases). V was pared by 4 bases and J by 0 bases, with 10 bases between. This CDR3 has 16 residues. The CDR3 DNA sequence: TGTGCCAGCAGTTCCCGGGAGATCTCTGGGGCCAACGTCCTGACTTTC. Translated, it gives CASSSREISGANVLTF.

As DNA, the CDR3 is TGTGCCAGCAGCCAAGGGGACTCGTCTAATGAAAAACTGTTTTTT. It specifies CASSQGDSSNEKLFF. This chain uses TRBV3-1 with TRBJ1-4; D may be TRBD1 (5 bases). The CDR3 runs to 15 residues. V was cut by 1 base and J by 3 bases, with 9 bases left in between. CDR1 is LGHDT, CDR2 YNNKEL, per germline (reference sequence).

This clonotype was seen a few times. J is TRBJ2-3 and V is TRBV20-1; TRBD1 matches 7 bases. V lost 6 bases and J lost 1; bases outside the gene matches: 4. The CDR3 loop spans 13 amino acids. Germline V lookup: CDR1 DFQATT, CDR2 SNEGSKA (reference sequence). The CDR3 here is CSAKQGRTDTQYF. The CDR3 DNA is TGCAGTGCAAAACAGGGGCGCACAGATACGCAGTATTTT.

This clonotype was found a few times. The chain uses TRBV12-3 or TRBV12-4 and TRBJ1-1; D gene unclear. The CDR3 contains 14 residues. Trimming removed 7 bases at V and 0 bases at J, with 12 bases between. The CDR3 bases are TGTGCCAGCACTATACAGCCTTTGAACACTGAAGCTTTCTTT. This codes for CASTIQPLNTEAFF.

This clonotype occurred many times. The gene calls are TRBV11-2 and TRBJ1-2; 12 nucleotides line up with TRBD1. The CDR3 has 15 residues. V lost 4 bases and J lost 5; bases outside the gene matches: 5. Per germline, CDR1 SGHAT and CDR2 FQNNGV. In DNA form, the CDR3 reads TGTGCCAGCAGCTCACCGGGACAGGGGGCATATGGCTACACCTTC. This gives the protein CASSSPGQGAYGYTF.

J is TRBJ1-1 and V is TRBV7-3; D perhaps matches TRBD1 (5 bases). CDR3 length: 13 residues. Germline V gives CDR1 SGHTA, CDR2 FQGTGA. With 4 bases removed from V and 0 bases from J, the gap between germline ends came to 6 bases. CDR3 DNA sequence: TGTGCCAGCAGCTCACAGGTGAACACTGAAGCTTTCTTT. Its translation: CASSSQVNTEAFF.

A note on this clonotype: A read error is possible here, since a much larger clone lies one base away. The rearrangement joins TRBV29-1 to TRBJ1-2; 8 bases are shared with TRBD1. This CDR3 is 14 amino acids long. Germline V gene data show CDR1 as SQVTM and CDR2 as ANQGSEA. CDR3 sequence: CSVEERQGHYGYNF. For the CDR3, the DNA is TGCAGCGTTGAAGAACGACAGGGGCACTATGGCTACAACTTC.

The rearrangement uses TRBV5-1 and TRBJ1-2, with D perhaps matching TRBD1 (6 bases). The CDR3 has 14 amino acids. Trimming left V 3 bases short and J 6 bases short, with 15 bases between. Germline CDR1 SGHRS, CDR2 YFSETQ. As DNA, the CDR3 is TGCGCCAGCAGCTCTGTGACAGGAGGGGATGGCTACACCTTC. Translated: CASSSVTGGDGYTF.

This clonotype has ten or more counts. The genes are TRBV7-2 and TRBJ2-7; the D gene is possibly TRBD1 (5 bases). V was cut by 1 base and J by 2 bases, with 18 bases left in between. This CDR3 region has 17 residues. Germline loops: CDR1 SGHTA, CDR2 FQGNSA. CDR3 sequence (DNA): TGTGCCAGCAGCTTAGATACAGGCCGCCAAACAACCTACGAGCAGTACTTC. Translating gives CASSLDTGRQTTYEQYF.

V and J are TRBV6-1 and TRBJ2-5; the D gene is possibly TRBD2 (5 bases). The germline V and J ends were trimmed by 6 bases and 9 bases, with 8 bases remaining between them. Germline lookup yields CDR1 MNHNS and CDR2 SASEGT. This CDR3 has 10 amino acids. CDR3 region: CASRTEAQYF. CDR3 in DNA: TGTGCCAGCAGGACGGAGGCCCAGTACTTC.

This clonotype was detected a few times. This chain uses TRBV28 with TRBJ1-6; 11 bases agree with TRBD1. CDR1 and CDR2 (germline): MDHEN, SYDVKM. This CDR3 is built from 15 residues. V lost 6 bases and J lost 7; bases outside the gene matches: 5. The CDR3 DNA reads TGTGCCAGCAGGTCCGGGACAGGGGGAAATTCACCCCTCCACTTT. Translating it yields CASRSGTGGNSPLHF.

Ten or more counts support this clonotype. This chain connects TRBV21-1 to TRBJ2-7; the DNA was not compared with TRBD2, the D call given in the table. TRBV21-1 is a known pseudogene. The CDR3 is 19 amino acids. This CDR3 is CASSKALGTSGRGSYEQYF. As DNA, the CDR3 is TGTGCCAGCAGCAAAGCTCTCGGGACTAGCGGGAGAGGATCCTACGAGCAGTACTTC.

This clonotype showed up just a few times. CDR3 nucleotides: TGTGCCAGCAGTTTAAGGCCCCCGGGGGATGGGACAGATACGCAGTATTTT. Its protein is CASSLRPPGDGTDTQYF. This chain uses TRBV28 with TRBJ2-3; TRBD2 is a possible D gene (6 bases). V was shortened by 2 bases and J by 3 bases, with 18 bases between the two germline ends. The germline CDR1 and CDR2 sequences are MDHEN and SYDVKM. The length of the CDR3 is 17 residues.

This chain connects TRBV28 to TRBJ1-4; 7 bases are a match to TRBD1. The germline CDR1 and CDR2 sequences are MDHEN and SYDVKM. CDR3 length: 17 residues. J lost 5 bases, V lost 3 bases, and 12 bases had no gene match. The CDR3 DNA reads as TGTGCCAGCAGTTTCAGCCGCGCAGGGGGTGCCAATGAAAAACTGTTTTTT. This translates into CASSFSRAGGANEKLFF. Full variable domain (outside the CDR3, taken from reference TRBV28 and TRBJ1-4): DVKVTQSSRYLVKRTGEKVFLECVQDMDHENMFWYRQDPGLGLRLIYFSYDVKMKEKGDIPEGYSVSREKKERFSLILESASTNQTSMYLCASSFSRAGGANEKLFFGSGTQLSVL.